This TCR beta chain is from a study of T cells in Graves' hyperthyroidism and ophthalmopathy. In the study overall: Once the initial diagnosis was made, peripheral blood was obtained before any treatment.

This CDR3 is 14 amino acids long. Germline assignment: CDR1 SGHTA and CDR2 FQGTGA. V lost 0 bases to trimming and J lost 5 bases, with 10 bases between them. Points from the study as a whole: Most clonotypes that expanded in the thyroid above 0.001 also showed up in blood.

As concerns this clonotype: Its antigen is currently unknown.

Those patients with uncontrolled infection, other autoimmune disease, pregnancy or lactation were excluded. The PBMCs had their origin in 7.5 to 10 ml of fresh peripheral blood. Amplification targeted TCR beta CDR3 regions from RNA transcripts. RT-PCR in the first round (using the HTBI primer set) targeted the TCR CDR3. TCRdb ran MiXCR on the multiplex PCR reads and lists one entry per CDR3 protein. Altogether about 320,000 distinct CDR3 sequences are present, 16% being singletons, with the ten largest covering 33%. Sequencing used blood. The receptor was derived from a man between 25 and 39 years old with Graves' hyperthyroidism. The genes are TRBV7-3 and TRBJ2-5; D call uncertain. The CDR3 DNA follows: TGTGCCAGCAGCTTAACCGGTCTAGGTGAGACCCAGTACTTC. This encodes CASSLTGLGETQYF.